Sequencing of this T cell receptor (beta chain) was carried out in a study of control samples from healthy donors and cancer patients. Libraries were prepared by immunoSEQ multiplex PCR; TCRdb keeps only in-frame clonotypes and omits some of them. The data contain hundreds of thousands of clones, roughly 80% of them singletons. Germline V gives CDR1 SGHRS, CDR2 YFSETQ. V gave up 4 bases and J gave up 3 bases, with 23 bases separating them. This CDR3 has 17 residues. The clonotype originates from a woman in her sixties with lung cancer. The specimen was PBMCs. This chain uses TRBV5-1 with TRBJ2-7, with D perhaps matching TRBD1 (7 bases). The CDR3 bases are TGCGCCAGCAGCCCTCGGCGGGACAGCCTTGGGGACTACGAGCAGTACTTC. Translating it yields CASSPRRDSLGDYEQYF.